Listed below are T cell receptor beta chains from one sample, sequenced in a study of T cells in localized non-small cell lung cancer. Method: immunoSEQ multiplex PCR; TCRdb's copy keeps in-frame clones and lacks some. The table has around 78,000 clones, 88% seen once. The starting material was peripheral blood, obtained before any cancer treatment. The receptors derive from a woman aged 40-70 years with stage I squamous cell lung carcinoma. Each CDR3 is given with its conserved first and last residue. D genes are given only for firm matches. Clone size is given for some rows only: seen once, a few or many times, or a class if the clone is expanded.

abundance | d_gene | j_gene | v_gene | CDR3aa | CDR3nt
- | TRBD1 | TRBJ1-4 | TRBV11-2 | CASSFLIRGSEKLFF | TGTGCCAGCAGCTTCCTCATCAGGGGGAGTGAAAAACTGTTTTTT
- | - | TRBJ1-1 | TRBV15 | CATRKPGLAAFF | TGTGCCACCAGAAAACCGGGACTTGCAGCTTTCTTT
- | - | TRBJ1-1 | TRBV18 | CASSGGLDTEAFF | TGTGCCAGCTCAGGGGGGCTGGACACTGAAGCTTTCTTT
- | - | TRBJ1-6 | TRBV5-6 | CASSSRAGWSSPLHF | TGTGCCAGCAGCTCCCGAGCGGGGTGGTCTTCACCCCTCCACTTT
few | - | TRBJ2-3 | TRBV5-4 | CASSLGGFSTDTQYF | TGTGCCAGCAGCTTGGGAGGCTTTAGCACAGATACGCAGTATTTT
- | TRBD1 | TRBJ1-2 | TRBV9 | CASSPSGQGLGGYTF | TGTGCCAGCAGCCCCTCGGGACAGGGCCTAGGTGGCTACACCTTC
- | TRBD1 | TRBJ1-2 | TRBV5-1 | CASGGNRGGYTF | TGCGCCAGCGGGGGCAACAGGGGTGGCTACACCTTC
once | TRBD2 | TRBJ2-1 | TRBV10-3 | CAIRASGADEQFF | TGTGCCATCAGGGCTAGCGGGGCCGATGAGCAGTTCTTC
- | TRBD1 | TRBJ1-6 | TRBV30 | CAWRGDRGLTSPLHF | TGTGCCTGGAGGGGGGACAGGGGGCTAACTTCACCCCTCCACTTT
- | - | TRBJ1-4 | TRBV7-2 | CASAGLNEKLFF | TGTGCCAGCGCGGGGCTAAATGAAAAACTGTTTTTT
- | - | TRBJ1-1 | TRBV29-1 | CSVDGYMNTEAFF | TGCAGCGTTGACGGATACATGAACACTGAAGCTTTCTTT
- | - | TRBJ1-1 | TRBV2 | CASSVHRNTEAFF | TGTGCCAGCAGTGTACATCGAAACACTGAAGCTTTCTTT
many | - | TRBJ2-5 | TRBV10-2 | CASSSPPTIETQYF | TGCGCCAGCAGTTCGCCTCCCACAATAGAGACCCAGTACTTC
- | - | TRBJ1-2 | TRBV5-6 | CASRSPPGGYTF | TGTGCCAGCAGGAGTCCCCCGGGAGGCTACACCTTC
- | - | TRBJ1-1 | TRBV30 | CAWSVFGTANTEAFF | TGTGCCTGGAGTGTATTTGGGACGGCGAACACTGAAGCTTTCTTT
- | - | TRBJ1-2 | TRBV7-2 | CASSLQGVYGYTF | TGTGCCAGCAGCTTACAGGGTGTCTATGGCTACACCTTC
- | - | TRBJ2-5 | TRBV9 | CASSVDLVRETQYF | TGTGCCAGCAGCGTAGACCTAGTTCGAGAGACCCAGTACTTC
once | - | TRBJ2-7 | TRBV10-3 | CAIGQGSSYEQYF | TGTGCCATCGGTCAGGGGTCGTCCTACGAGCAGTACTTC
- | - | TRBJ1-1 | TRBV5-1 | CASSLFGVTEAFF | TGCGCCAGCAGCTTATTCGGGGTTACTGAAGCTTTCTTT
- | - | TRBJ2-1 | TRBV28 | CASSSAGGAGNEQFF | TGTGCCAGCAGTTCAGCCGGTGGGGCCGGAAATGAGCAGTTCTTC
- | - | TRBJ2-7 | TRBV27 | CASSPRNFYEQYF | TGTGCCAGCAGCCCCAGGAATTTCTACGAGCAGTACTTC
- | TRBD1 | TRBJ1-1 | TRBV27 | CASGQGVNTEAFF | TGTGCCAGCGGACAGGGGGTGAACACTGAAGCTTTCTTT
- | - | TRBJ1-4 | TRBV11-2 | CASSLQGSTFNEKLFF | TGTGCCAGCAGCTTACAGGGCTCAACCTTTAATGAAAAACTGTTTTTT
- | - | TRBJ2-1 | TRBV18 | CASSTRTYNEQFF | TGTGCCAGCTCGACGAGGACATACAATGAGCAGTTCTTC
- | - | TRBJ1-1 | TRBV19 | CASSIEKGQKFF | TGTGCCAGTAGTATAGAGAAGGGGCAGAAGTTCTTT
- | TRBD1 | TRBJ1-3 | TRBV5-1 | CASSLEGAAGNTIYF | TGCGCCAGCAGCTTGGAGGGGGCAGCTGGAAACACCATATATTTT
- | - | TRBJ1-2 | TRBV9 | CASSLGGGGNGYTF | TGTGCCAGCAGCCTGGGTGGAGGAGGGAATGGCTACACCTTC
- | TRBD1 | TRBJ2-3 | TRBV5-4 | CASSRADRGDTQYF | TGTGCCAGCAGCCGAGCCGACAGGGGAGATACGCAGTATTTT
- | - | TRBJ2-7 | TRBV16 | CASSQSFRAEF | TGTGCCAGCAGCCAATCTTTTCGGGCAGAGTTC
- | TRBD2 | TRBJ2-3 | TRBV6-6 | CASSYGPAGGADTQYF | TGTGCCAGCAGTTACGGTCCAGCGGGGGGAGCCGATACGCAGTATTTT
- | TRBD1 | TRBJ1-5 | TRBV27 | CASSPGGKDQPQHF | TGTGCCAGCAGCCCAGGGGGAAAGGATCAGCCCCAGCATTTT
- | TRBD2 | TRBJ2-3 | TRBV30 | CAWSSGGVRTQYF | TGTGCCTGGAGCAGCGGGGGGGTAAGGACGCAGTATTTT
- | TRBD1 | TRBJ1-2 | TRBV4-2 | CASSQDLGQGALGYTF | TGTGCCAGCAGCCAAGATCTCGGACAGGGGGCGCTTGGCTACACCTTC
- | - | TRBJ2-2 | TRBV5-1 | CASSITTGELFF | TGCGCCAGCAGCATAACCACCGGGGAGCTGTTTTTT
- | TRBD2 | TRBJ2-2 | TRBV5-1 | CASSLAWGGAGELFF | TGCGCCAGCAGCTTGGCCTGGGGAGGGGCCGGGGAGCTGTTTTTT
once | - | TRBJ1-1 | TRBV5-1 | CASRDPGAGEAFF | TGCGCCAGCAGGGACCCAGGGGCTGGTGAAGCTTTCTTT
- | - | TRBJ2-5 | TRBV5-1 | CASTFLNGRDKETQYF | TGCGCCAGCACCTTTCTTAATGGACGGGATAAGGAGACCCAGTACTTC
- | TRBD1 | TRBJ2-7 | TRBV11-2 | CASSGTGGAYLTYEQYF | TGTGCCAGCAGCGGGACAGGGGGCGCTTACTTAACCTACGAGCAGTACTTC
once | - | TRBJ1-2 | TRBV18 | CASSPQGDYGYTF | TGTGCCAGCTCACCACAAGGGGACTATGGCTACACCTTC
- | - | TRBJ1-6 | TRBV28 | CASSLQQGGSPLHF | TGTGCCAGCAGTTTGCAGCAGGGAGGATCACCCCTCCACTTT
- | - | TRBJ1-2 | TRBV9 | CASSVAGSVAGGYTF | TGTGCCAGCAGCGTAGCTGGATCGGTAGCTGGAGGCTACACCTTC
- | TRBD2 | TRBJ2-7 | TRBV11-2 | CASSPRTSGEVYEQYF | TGTGCCAGCAGCCCACGGACTAGCGGGGAGGTCTACGAGCAGTACTTC
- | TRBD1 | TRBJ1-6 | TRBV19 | CASSNFRDRGNSPLHF | TGTGCCAGTAGTAACTTCCGGGACAGGGGAAATTCACCCCTCCACTTT
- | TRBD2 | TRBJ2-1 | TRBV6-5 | CASSKSGGVFEQFF | TGTGCCAGCAGTAAAAGCGGGGGGGTGTTTGAGCAGTTCTTC
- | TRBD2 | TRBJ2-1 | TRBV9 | CASSVVQRTSGAYNEQFF | TGTGCCAGCAGCGTAGTCCAAAGGACTAGCGGGGCTTACAATGAGCAGTTCTTC
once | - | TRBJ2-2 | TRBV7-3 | CASSLTSGNTGELFF | TGTGCCAGCAGCTTAACTAGCGGGAACACCGGGGAGCTGTTTTTT
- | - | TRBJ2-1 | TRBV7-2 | CASSLGGSRWGQFF | TGTGCCAGCAGCTTAGGCGGCTCCCGTTGGGGGCAGTTCTTC
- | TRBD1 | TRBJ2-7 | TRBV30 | CAWRHYTGGRGEQYF | TGTGCCTGGAGACACTACACAGGGGGCAGGGGGGAGCAGTACTTC
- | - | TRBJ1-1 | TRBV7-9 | CASSSPGSGAMNTEAFF | TGTGCCAGCAGCTCGCCCGGGTCAGGGGCAATGAACACTGAAGCTTTCTTT
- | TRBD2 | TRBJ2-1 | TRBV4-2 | CASSQRSGNTYNEQFF | TGTGCCAGCAGCCAAAGAAGCGGGAATACCTACAATGAGCAGTTCTTC
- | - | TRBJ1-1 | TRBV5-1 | CASKNGANTEAFF | TGCGCCAGCAAGAACGGAGCGAACACTGAAGCTTTCTTT
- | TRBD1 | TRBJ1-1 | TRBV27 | CASSLSQTGGVDTEAFF | TGTGCCAGCAGTTTATCACAGACAGGGGGCGTGGACACTGAAGCTTTCTTT
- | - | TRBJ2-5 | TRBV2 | CASSDTGKDETQYF | TGTGCCAGCAGTGATACAGGGAAAGATGAGACCCAGTACTTC
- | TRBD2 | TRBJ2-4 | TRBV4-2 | CASSQDRGGGAAKNIQYF | TGTGCCAGCAGCCAAGATCGGGGCGGGGGGGCTGCCAAAAACATTCAGTACTTC
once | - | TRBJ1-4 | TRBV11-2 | CASSQDPNEKLFF | TGTGCCAGCAGCCAGGACCCTAATGAAAAACTGTTTTTT
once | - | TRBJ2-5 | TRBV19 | CASSIDRRTQYF | TGTGCCAGTAGTATCGACCGGAGGACCCAGTACTTC
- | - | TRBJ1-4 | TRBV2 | CATRGRVGDEKLFF | TGTGCCACGCGTGGCAGGGTAGGGGATGAAAAACTGTTTTTT
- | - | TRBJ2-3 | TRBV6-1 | CASSVTGGTDTQYF | TGTGCCAGCAGTGTGACCGGGGGCACAGATACGCAGTATTTT
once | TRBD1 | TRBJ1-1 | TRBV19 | CASSIPDRANTEAFF | TGTGCCAGTAGTATTCCCGACAGGGCTAACACTGAAGCTTTCTTT
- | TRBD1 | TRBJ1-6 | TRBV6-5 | CASSYRGGGGGSPLHF | TGTGCCAGCAGTTACAGGGGGGGAGGGGGCGGTTCACCCCTCCACTTT